These 17 T cell receptor beta chains were sequenced from one sample in a study of cytotoxic CD8 clonotypes in ibrutinib-treated CLL. Assay: immunoSEQ multiplex PCR; the TCRdb copy retains only in-frame clones and omits some. The sample records 76,000 or so clones, over 65% being singletons. Here the sequenced sample was PBMCs, taken after 24 months of ibrutinib treatment. These receptors were collected from a human donor with chronic lymphocytic leukemia.

The table lists this clone with a few counts. The chain carries TRBV5-6 and TRBJ2-2; 10 nucleotides align to TRBD1. Trimming cost V 1 base and J 2 bases; bases outside gene matches: 8. CDR1 is SGHDT, CDR2 YYEEEE, per germline. This CDR3 is 18 amino acids long. The CDR3 DNA reads TGTGCCAGCAGCTTGCGGGCCGGGACAGGGGCCAACACCGGGGAGCTGTTTTTT. Its translation: CASSLRAGTGANTGELFF.

The chain links TRBV7-2 to TRBJ2-5, with D perhaps matching TRBD1 (6 bases). V lost 3 bases and J 2 bases, leaving 10 bases between the germline ends. The CDR3 length is 14 residues. Germline CDR1 reads SGHTA; CDR2 reads FQGNSA. The CDR3 spells CASSFPTGQETQYF. The CDR3 DNA reads as TGTGCCAGCAGCTTTCCGACAGGTCAAGAGACCCAGTACTTC.

The V call is TRBV30, the J call TRBJ1-2; no clear D. The CDR3 runs 14 residues. Germline assignment: CDR1 GTSNPN and CDR2 SVGIG (reference sequence). V was pared by 4 bases and J by 2 bases, with 14 bases between. The CDR3 loop is CAWTKAGSNYGYTF. The CDR3 coding sequence is TGTGCCTGGACCAAAGCGGGATCCAACTATGGCTACACCTTC.

The rearrangement uses TRBV30 and TRBJ1-2; D call uncertain. Germline V gene sequence: CDR1 GTSNPN, CDR2 SVGIG (reference sequence). The V and J ends lost 1 base and 8 bases respectively, with 14 bases between them. The CDR3 totals 13 residues. CDR3 sequence: CAWSAQGSAGYTF. CDR3 DNA: TGTGCCTGGAGTGCCCAAGGAAGTGCGGGCTACACCTTC.

The CDR3 loop reads CASSPRAGWGGYEQYF. The CDR3 DNA is TGTGCCAGCAGCCCCCGCGCAGGGTGGGGGGGCTACGAGCAGTACTTC. The V gene is TRBV7-9, the J gene TRBJ2-5; 7 bases are shared with TRBD2. The last part of the DNA fits TRBJ2-7 better; the J call may be wrong. The CDR3 loop spans 16 amino acids. The germline V gene has CDR1 SEHNR and CDR2 FQNEAQ (reference sequence).

The gene calls are TRBV28 and TRBJ1-1; D is unclear. Trimming removed 0 bases at V and 3 bases at J, with 5 bases between. The germline V gene has CDR1 MDHEN and CDR2 SYDVKM. The CDR3 loop spans 13 amino acids. The CDR3 DNA reads TGTGCCAGCAGTTTATGGCCAGACACTGAAGCTTTCTTT. This codes for CASSLWPDTEAFF.

The chain joins TRBV30 to TRBJ2-1, with D perhaps being TRBD1 or TRBD2 (5 bases each). The germline V gene has CDR1 GTSNPN and CDR2 SVGIG (reference sequence). V dropped 3 bases and J dropped 13 bases, with 16 bases sitting between them. This CDR3 is built from 12 residues. CDR3 region: CAWSDPGPNQFF. The CDR3 DNA reads TGTGCCTGGAGCGACCCGGGGCCTAACCAGTTCTTC.

The V gene is TRBV14, the J gene TRBJ1-2, with D tentatively TRBD1 (6 bases). Germline V gene sequence: CDR1 SGHDN, CDR2 FVKESK. Trimming removed 2 bases from V and 8 bases from J, with 18 bases in between. This CDR3 comprises 15 residues. CDR3 nucleotides: TGTGCCAGCAGCCAAACCCGCGGTGGGGGCGTCGGCTACACCTTC. Translating it yields CASSQTRGGGVGYTF.

The chain joins TRBV7-9 to TRBJ2-1, with 10 positions matching TRBD2. Per the germline V gene, CDR1 is SEHNR and CDR2 is FQNEAQ (reference sequence). The CDR3 is 18 amino acids. V was clipped by 3 bases and J by 7 bases; unmatched bases: 15. Here the CDR3 DNA reads TGTGCCAGCAGCTTTGGCCTAGCGGGAGAAGTTTTCCTGAATGAGCAGTTCTTC. This encodes CASSFGLAGEVFLNEQFF. The entire variable domain, with the rest obtained from reference TRBV7-9 and TRBJ2-1, is as follows: DTGVSQNPRHKITKRGQNVTFRCDPISEHNRLYWYRQTLGQGPEFLTYFQNEAQLEKSRLLSDRFSAERPKGSFSTLEIQRTEQGDSAMYLCASSFGLAGEVFLNEQFFGPGTRLTVL.

This chain links TRBV5-4 with TRBJ2-7; 14 bases fit TRBD2. With 2 bases clipped from V and 2 bases from J, the junction kept 12 bases outside the gene matches. The CDR3 consists of 19 residues. Germline CDR1 reads SGHNT; CDR2 reads YYREEE (reference sequence). The CDR3 DNA sequence: TGTGCCAGCAGCTTAGTCTACGGGACTAGCGGGGGCGCCACCTACGAGCAGTACTTC. Protein: CASSLVYGTSGGATYEQYF.

As regards this clone: The sample has other DNA sequences that encode this CDR3 too. The CDR3 region is CARGTPAQTGELFF. CDR3 in DNA: TGTGCCCGGGGGACCCCGGCCCAGACCGGGGAGCTGTTTTTT. V and J are TRBV30 and TRBJ2-2; a weak D match, TRBD2 (6 bases). V lost 8 bases and J 5 bases, leaving 18 bases between the germline ends. The CDR3 totals 14 residues. Germline loops: CDR1 GTSNPN, CDR2 SVGIG (reference sequence). Full variable domain (outside the CDR3, taken from reference TRBV30 and TRBJ2-2): SQTIHQWPATLVQPVGSPLSLECTVEGTSNPNLYWYRQAAGRGLQLLFYSVGIGQISSEVPQNLSASRPQDRQFILSSKKLLLSDSGFYLCARGTPAQTGELFFGEGSRLTVL.

V is TRBV14 and J is TRBJ2-5, with 13 bases fitting TRBD2. V lost 1 base and J lost 5; bases outside the gene matches: 7. The CDR3 totals 17 residues. From germline, CDR1 is SGHDN and CDR2 FVKESK. CDR3 in amino acids: CASSQGLAGGVRETQYF. CDR3 nucleotide sequence: TGTGCCAGCAGCCAAGGACTAGCGGGAGGCGTAAGGGAGACCCAGTACTTC.

The chain uses TRBV4-2 and TRBJ2-7; possibly TRBD1 or TRBD2 for D (5 bases each). Germline V gene sequence: CDR1 LGHNA, CDR2 YNFKEQ. V was shortened by 0 bases and J by 3 bases, with 24 bases between the two germline ends. This CDR3 region has 19 residues. CDR3 region: CASSQDSRLSKGELYEQYF. CDR3 coding DNA: TGTGCCAGCAGCCAAGATTCGCGTCTCTCGAAAGGGGAGCTCTACGAGCAGTACTTC.

The chain is built from TRBV5-1 and TRBJ2-7, with D unclear. Germline V gene sequence: CDR1 SGHRS, CDR2 YFSETQ. This CDR3 spans 14 amino acids. The V and J ends lost 0 bases and 3 bases respectively, with 10 bases between them. CDR3 sequence reads: CASSLGTANYEQYF. CDR3 nucleotides: TGCGCCAGCAGCTTGGGGACGGCGAACTACGAGCAGTACTTC.

This chain uses TRBV7-9 with TRBJ2-7; 8 bases agree with TRBD1. J gave up 4 bases and V 5 bases, and 10 bases lay outside the gene matches. Per the germline V gene, CDR1 is SEHNR and CDR2 is FQNEAQ (reference sequence). The CDR3 extends over 15 amino acids. CDR3 DNA: TGTGCCAGCAGCCTTGACAGGGGCCCCTTGTACGAGCAGTACTTC. This codes for CASSLDRGPLYEQYF.

The V and J genes are TRBV28 and TRBJ2-7; the match to TRBD1 covers 7 bases. V lost 4 bases and J lost 3; bases outside the gene matches: 6. This CDR3 spans 14 amino acids. Germline CDR1 MDHEN, CDR2 SYDVKM. As DNA, the CDR3 is TGTGCCAGCAGTTCGGGACAGTTCTACTACGAGCAGTACTTC. This translates into CASSSGQFYYEQYF.

This chain joins TRBV9 and TRBJ1-5, with a possible D match to TRBD1 (5 bases). The germline gives CDR1 SGDLS, CDR2 YYNGEE. Trimming shortened V by 3 bases and J by 7 bases, and 14 bases separated the two germline ends. The CDR3 totals 14 residues. The CDR3 bases are TGTGCCAGCAGCGGGGATCTAGCAGGGCAGCCCCAGCATTTT. Its protein product is CASSGDLAGQPQHF.